This T cell receptor (beta chain) was retrieved from a study of T cells in Graves' hyperthyroidism and ophthalmopathy. V shed 4 bases and J shed 2 bases, with 12 bases lying between them. The germline V gene encodes CDR1 KGHSY and CDR2 FQNENV. The CDR3 runs 14 residues. This clonotype was counted many times. Across 18 months, stable Graves' hyperthyroidism was marked by no progression to ophthalmopathy. Amplification of TCR beta CDR3 regions used RNA as the template. A first-round RT-PCR of the TCR CDR3 used the HTBI primer set. In TCRdb, the multiplex PCR reads were re-called with MiXCR into one record per CDR3 protein. The repertoire includes a few hundred thousand distinct CDR3 sequences, 25% of them detected once, and less than 75% sits in the top ten.

This chain connects TRBV16 to TRBJ2-7; D is perhaps TRBD2 (5 bases). The origin of this receptor is a man in his fifties with Graves' hyperthyroidism. Sequencing was carried out using blood. CDR3 in DNA: TGTGCCAGCAGCCCCCGAGGGCGCACCTACGAGCAGTACTTC. This encodes CASSPRGRTYEQYF.